The clone carrying this TCR beta chain was picked up one time. This entry is derived from a study of CD8 T cells in Susac syndrome. The V end lost 4 bases, the J end lost 6 bases, and 6 bases lay between the germline ends. Germline V CDR1 and CDR2: GTSNPN, SVGIG (reference sequence). The CDR3 sequence is 11 residues long. CD8+ and CD4+ T cells taken from blood had their TCR beta sequenced. The individuals used as controls were healthy donors who had been matched for both age and sex. TEMRA cells underwent FACS enrichment and CD8+ and CD4+ T cells underwent negative isolation. RNA in amounts of about 0.45 to 1 ug was reverse transcribed with random hexamers. Multiplex immunoSEQ PCR targeted 54 Vbeta and 13 Jbeta TCR beta segments. TCRdb used MiXCR to reprocess the immunoSEQ multiplex PCR reads, holding one entry per CDR3 protein. The sample includes more than 65,000 distinct CDR3 sequences, roughly 94% of them seen just once.

The specimen sequenced was CD8+ T cells from PBMCs. The clonotype originates from a human donor in good health. The chain carries TRBV30 and TRBJ2-2; D might be TRBD2 (6 bases). CDR3 sequence (DNA): TGTGCCTGGACTAGCGCCGGGGAGCTGTTTTTT. Translating it yields CAWTSAGELFF.